Given below is one TCR beta chain in context. Methods used by the authors: Reference gene primers were amplified, and this amplification served to estimate nucleated cell counts. Clones were read by immunoSEQ multiplex PCR, and TCRdb kept only the in-frame ones, dropping some. D and trimming come from the DNA, and the V and J calls and clone size come from that table. The sample lists roughly 130,000 clones; more than 90% were seen once. This entry is derived from a study of blood T cell repertoires in COVID-19. Study at large: COVID-19 samples, acute and convalescent, were from the United States, Italy and Spain. The analysed material was cDNA or gDNA that came from T cells, B-cell-depleted T cells, or PBMCs.

The CDR3 covers 13 residues. CDR1 and CDR2 from the germline V gene are SGHTA and FQGNSA. Trimming took 2 bases from V and 4 from J, leaving 8 bases between them. Sample: peripheral blood. The sequence was obtained from a man aged 50-59 years with active COVID-19. This chain connects TRBV7-2 to TRBJ1-1, with D possibly matching TRBD1 (5 bases). CDR3 loop: CASSLQGATEAFF. CDR3 coding DNA: TGTGCCAGCAGCTTACAAGGGGCCACTGAAGCTTTCTTT.